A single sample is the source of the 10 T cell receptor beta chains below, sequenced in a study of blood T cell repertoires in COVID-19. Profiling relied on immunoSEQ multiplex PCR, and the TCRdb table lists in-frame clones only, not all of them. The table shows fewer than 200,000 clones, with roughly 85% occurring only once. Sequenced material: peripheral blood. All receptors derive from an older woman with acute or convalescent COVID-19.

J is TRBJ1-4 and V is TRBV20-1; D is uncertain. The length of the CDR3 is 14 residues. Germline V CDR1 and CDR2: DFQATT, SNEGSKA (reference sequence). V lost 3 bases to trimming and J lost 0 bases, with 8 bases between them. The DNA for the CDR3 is TGCAGTGCTAGTAAGCGGGCAACTAATGAAAAACTGTTTTTT. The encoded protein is CSASKRATNEKLFF.

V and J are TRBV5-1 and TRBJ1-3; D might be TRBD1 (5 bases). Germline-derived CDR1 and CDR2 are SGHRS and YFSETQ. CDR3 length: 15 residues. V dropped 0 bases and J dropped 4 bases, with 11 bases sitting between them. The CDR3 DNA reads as TGCGCCAGCAGCTTGGAGTCAGGGTCCGGAAACACCATATATTTT. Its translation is CASSLESGSGNTIYF.

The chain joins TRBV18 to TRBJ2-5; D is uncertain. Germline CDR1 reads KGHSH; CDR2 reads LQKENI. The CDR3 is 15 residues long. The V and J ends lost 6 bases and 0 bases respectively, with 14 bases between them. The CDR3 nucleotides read TGTGCCAGCTCGCTTAGGCAGGAATACCAAGAGACCCAGTACTTC. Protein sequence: CASSLRQEYQETQYF.

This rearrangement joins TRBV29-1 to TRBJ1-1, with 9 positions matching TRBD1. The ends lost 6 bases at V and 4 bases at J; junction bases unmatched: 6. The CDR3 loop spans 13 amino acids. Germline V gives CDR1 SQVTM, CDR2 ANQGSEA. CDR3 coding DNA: TGCAGCGTCGGACAGGGGATGGGCACTGAAGCTTTCTTT. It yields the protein CSVGQGMGTEAFF. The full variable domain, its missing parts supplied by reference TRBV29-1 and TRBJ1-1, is SAVISQKPSRDICQRGTSLTIQCQVDSQVTMMFWYRQQPGQSLTLIATANQGSEATYESGFVIDKFPISRPNLTFSTLTVSNMSPEDSSIYLCSVGQGMGTEAFFGQGTRLTVV.

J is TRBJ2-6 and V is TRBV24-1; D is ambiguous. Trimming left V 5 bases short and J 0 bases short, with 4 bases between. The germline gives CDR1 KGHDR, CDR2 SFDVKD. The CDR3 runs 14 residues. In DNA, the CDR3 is TGTGCCACCAGTGGCAGCTCTGGGGCCAACGTCCTGACTTTC. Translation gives CATSGSSGANVLTF.

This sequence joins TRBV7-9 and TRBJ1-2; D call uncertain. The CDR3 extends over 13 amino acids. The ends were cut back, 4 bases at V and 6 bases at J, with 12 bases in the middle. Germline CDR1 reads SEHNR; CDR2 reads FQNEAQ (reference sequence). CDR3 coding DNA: TGTGCCAGCAGCTCGAATGCGGTCAATGGCTACACCTTC. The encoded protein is CASSSNAVNGYTF.

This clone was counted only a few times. The chain's CDR3 is CASSLGQRSTEAFF. CDR3 in DNA: TGTGCCAGCAGCTTGGGTCAGAGGAGCACTGAAGCTTTCTTT. This chain links TRBV5-6 with TRBJ1-1; no clear D gene. The V end was cut by 0 bases, the J end by 4 bases, with 10 bases between. Per germline, CDR1 SGHDT and CDR2 YYEEEE. This CDR3 is 14 amino acids long.

CDR3 DNA sequence: TGTGCCAGCAGTGAAGTCGGGGGAGAGCAGCCCCAGCATTTT. The encoded protein is CASSEVGGEQPQHF. This chain connects TRBV6-1 to TRBJ1-5; weak D call: TRBD1 (5 bases). The CDR3 extends over 14 amino acids. The V and J ends lost 1 base and 7 bases respectively, with 11 bases between them. Germline V gives CDR1 MNHNS, CDR2 SASEGT.

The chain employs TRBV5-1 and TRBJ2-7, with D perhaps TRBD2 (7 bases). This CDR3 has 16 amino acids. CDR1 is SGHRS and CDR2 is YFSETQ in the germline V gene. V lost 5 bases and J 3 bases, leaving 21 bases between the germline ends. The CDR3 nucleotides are TGCGCCAGCAGTTCGCCCCCTGGGGGGGCCAGCTACGAGCAGTACTTC. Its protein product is CASSSPPGGASYEQYF.

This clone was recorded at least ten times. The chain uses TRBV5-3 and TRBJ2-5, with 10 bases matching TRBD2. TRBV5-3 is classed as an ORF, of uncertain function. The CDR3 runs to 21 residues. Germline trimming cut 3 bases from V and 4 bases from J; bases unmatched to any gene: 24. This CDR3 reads CARSYPSGRKHLRGQGETQYF. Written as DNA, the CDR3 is TGTGCCAGAAGCTACCCTAGCGGGAGAAAACATTTAAGGGGCCAGGGAGAGACCCAGTACTTC.